The entry that follows covers one T cell receptor (beta chain) sequence. The antigen is undetermined. Trimming at V came to 5 bases and at J to 1 base, leaving 6 bases not matched to a gene. CDR1 SGHVS and CDR2 FQNEAQ come from the germline V gene. This CDR3 has 15 residues. Profiled with immunoSEQ multiplex PCR; TCRdb holds only in-frame clones, not every one. The table includes tens of thousands of clones, over 75% detected once. The data are from a study of PD-1 blockade in classical Hodgkin lymphoma. Findings and limits, study-wide: Repertoire differences have undefined causes, possibly disease activity or prior therapy. As was reported, newly diagnosed patients showed lower baseline TCR diversity than healthy donors did. By cycle point C4D1, TCR diversity had risen significantly in CD4+ cells (but not CD8+ cells).

As for time point: cycle 4 day 1 (C4D1), after more than five weeks of nivolumab. Every patient relapsed after autologous stem cell transplantation, and brentuximab vedotin exposure varied. Patients' outcomes at their best amounted to complete response, partial response or progressive disease. The chain combines TRBV7-8 with TRBJ2-3; 7 nucleotides line up with TRBD1. Sequencing was performed on peripheral blood mononuclear cells (PBMCs), taken before the fourth cycle of nivolumab. This sequence originates from a human donor with classical Hodgkin lymphoma. The CDR3 protein is CASSLQGDGTDTQYF. CDR3 bases: TGTGCCAGCAGCCTGCAGGGGGATGGCACAGATACGCAGTATTTT.